This T cell receptor (beta chain) was found in a study of beta chain features in type 1 diabetes. This CDR3 is built from 15 residues. The entirety of the isolated RNA underwent reverse transcription, so expressed TCRB transcripts were sequenced. This table comes from immunoSEQ multiplex PCR, and its TCRdb copy is limited to in-frame clones, with some not included. Found here are about 620,000 clones, around a sixth of them singletons; the top ten hold more than 0.08%. Sequencing was performed on naive CD4+ T cells from blood. J is TRBJ2-3 and V is TRBV21-1; TRBD2, as called in the table, went unchecked against the DNA. TRBV21-1 is flagged as a pseudogene. The receptor was derived from a man aged 18 to 35 in good health. The CDR3 region is CASSKVEGRTDTQYF. In nucleotides, the CDR3 is TGTGCCAGCAGCAAAGTGGAGGGCCGCACAGATACGCAGTATTTT.